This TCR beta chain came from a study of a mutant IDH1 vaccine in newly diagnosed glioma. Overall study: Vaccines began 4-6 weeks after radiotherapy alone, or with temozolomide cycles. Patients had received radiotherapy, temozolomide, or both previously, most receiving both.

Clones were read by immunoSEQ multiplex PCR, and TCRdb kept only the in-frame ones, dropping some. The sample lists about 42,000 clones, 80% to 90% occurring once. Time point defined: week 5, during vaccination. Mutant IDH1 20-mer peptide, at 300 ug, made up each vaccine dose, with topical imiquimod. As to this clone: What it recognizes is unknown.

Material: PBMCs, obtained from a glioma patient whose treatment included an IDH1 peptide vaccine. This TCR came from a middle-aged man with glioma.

The CDR3, as DNA: TGCAGCGTAAGGGACACTAACTCTGGAAACACCATATATTTT. Translation: CSVRDTNSGNTIYF. The chain recombines TRBV29-1 with TRBJ1-3; D possibly corresponds to TRBD1 (6 bases). The germline V and J ends were trimmed by 6 bases and 0 bases, with 12 bases remaining between them. Germline values: CDR1 SQVTM, CDR2 ANQGSEA. This CDR3 is built from 14 residues.